Following are 7 T cell receptor beta chains from one sample sequenced in a study of blood T cell repertoires in COVID-19. Sequencing used immunoSEQ multiplex PCR; TCRdb keeps in-frame clones, though not all of them. In the table there are over 130,000 clones, around 90% of which are singletons. Sequenced: peripheral blood. The receptor set was obtained from a man in his 60s with active or convalescent COVID-19.

This clone has more than one count but fewer than ten. This rearrangement joins TRBV7-3 to TRBJ1-6; 7 bases are a match to TRBD1. The CDR3 extends over 15 amino acids. Germline-derived CDR1 and CDR2 are SGHTA and FQGTGA. The V segment lost 1 base and the J segment 6 bases; nucleotides outside the gene matches: 3. Here the CDR3 reads CASSLNRGINSPLHF. The CDR3 DNA is TGTGCCAGCAGCTTAAACAGGGGTATTAATTCACCCCTCCACTTT.

The V gene is TRBV18, the J gene TRBJ2-2; 10 nucleotides line up with TRBD1. The V gene's germline CDR1 is KGHSH and CDR2 LQKENI. The V gene end was trimmed by 2 bases and the J gene end by 6 bases; junction bases not matched to a gene: 6. CDR3 length: 16 amino acids. The CDR3 spells CASSPRDRGMAGELFF. CDR3 sequence (DNA): TGTGCCAGCTCACCAAGGGACAGGGGAATGGCCGGGGAGCTGTTTTTT.

The V call is TRBV19, the J call TRBJ2-1; D is possibly TRBD1 (8 bases). Trimming took off 4 bases at V and 6 bases at J, with 28 bases between the two ends. The CDR3 loop spans 19 amino acids. Germline CDR1 reads LNHDA; CDR2 reads SQIVND (reference sequence). The CDR3 bases are TGTGCCAGTAGTAGAAGCGGGGCGGCTTGGACAGGGACTGGCAATGAGCAGTTCTTC. Translated, it gives CASSRSGAAWTGTGNEQFF.

The CDR3 region has the DNA TGTGCCAGTAGTCCCCGTATGGGCCGGAGGGAAGAGACCCAGTACTTC. Its translation is CASSPRMGRREETQYF. V gene TRBV19 combines with J gene TRBJ2-5; weak D call: TRBD2 (6 bases). V was trimmed by 5 bases and J by 3 bases, leaving 19 bases between them. CDR1 LNHDA and CDR2 SQIVND come from the germline V gene (reference sequence). This CDR3 is built from 16 residues.

This clone was found once. The chain has TRBV5-6 and TRBJ1-6, with 10 positions matching TRBD1. The CDR3 is 15 residues long. The V gene end was trimmed by 2 bases and the J gene end by 9 bases; junction bases not matched to a gene: 5. In germline, CDR1 is SGHDT, CDR2 YYEEEE. CDR3 region: CASSLVGQGFSPLHF. CDR3 nucleotides: TGTGCCAGCAGCTTAGTGGGACAGGGGTTTTCACCCCTCCACTTT.

The table lists this clone with a few counts. The rearrangement joins TRBV10-3 to TRBJ1-1; 9 bases align to TRBD1. CDR3 length: 13 amino acids. V shed 10 bases, J shed 5 bases, and the junction held 8 bases outside the gene matches. Germline V lookup: CDR1 ENHRY, CDR2 SYGVKD. Written as DNA, the CDR3 is TGTGCCACACGGGACAGGGAGAGGACTGAAGCTTTCTTT. Encoded protein: CATRDRERTEAFF.

This clone was recorded many times. The CDR3 DNA follows: TGTGCCAGCAGGGGGGACAGCCCTAACTATGGCTACACCTTC. Translated: CASRGDSPNYGYTF. The chain combines TRBV2 with TRBJ1-2; 7 positions agree with TRBD1. The CDR3 length is 14 residues. CDR1 SNHLY and CDR2 FYNNEI come from the germline V gene. V dropped 6 bases and J dropped 0; count of bases not matched to a gene: 4.